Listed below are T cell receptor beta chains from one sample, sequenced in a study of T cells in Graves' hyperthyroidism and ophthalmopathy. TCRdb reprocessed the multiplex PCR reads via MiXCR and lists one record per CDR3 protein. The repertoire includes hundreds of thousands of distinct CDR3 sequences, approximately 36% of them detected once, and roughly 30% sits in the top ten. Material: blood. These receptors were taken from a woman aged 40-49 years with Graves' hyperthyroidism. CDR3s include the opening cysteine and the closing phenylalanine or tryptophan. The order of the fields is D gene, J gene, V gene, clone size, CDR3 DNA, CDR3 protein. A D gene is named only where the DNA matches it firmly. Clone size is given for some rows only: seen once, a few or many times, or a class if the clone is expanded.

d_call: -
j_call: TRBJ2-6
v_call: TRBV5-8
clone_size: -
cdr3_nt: TGTGCCAGCAGCTTGGGTTCAACCTCTAGGGCCAACGTCCTGACTTTC
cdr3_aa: CASSLGSTSRANVLTF

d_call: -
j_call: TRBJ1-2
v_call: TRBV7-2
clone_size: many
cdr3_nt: TGTGCCAGCAGCTTAGTCAAGGGAGACTTC
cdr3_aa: CASSLVKGDF

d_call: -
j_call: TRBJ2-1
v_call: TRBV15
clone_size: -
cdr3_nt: TGTGCCACCAGCAGATTTAGTGAGTGGGGGGTCGGTGAGCAGTTCTTC
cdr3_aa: CATSRFSEWGVGEQFF

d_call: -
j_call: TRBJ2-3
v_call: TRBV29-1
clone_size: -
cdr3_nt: TGCAGCGTTCTTCCCGACAGACCCTTTAGTAGCCCGCAGTATTTT
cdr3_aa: CSVLPDRPFSSPQYF

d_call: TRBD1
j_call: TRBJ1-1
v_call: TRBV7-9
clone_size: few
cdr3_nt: TGTGCCAGCAGGACAGGGGGCAGTGAAGCTTTCTTT
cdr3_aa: CASRTGGSEAFF

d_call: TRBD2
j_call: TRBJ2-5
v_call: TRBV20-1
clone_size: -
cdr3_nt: TGCAGTGCTTGGGGGAGGACTAGCGGGCAAGCCCAGTACTTC
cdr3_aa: CSAWGRTSGQAQYF

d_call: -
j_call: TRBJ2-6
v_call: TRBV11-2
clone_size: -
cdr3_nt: TGTGCCAGCAGTCTAGTTTGGAGCTCTGGGGCCAACGTCCTGACTTTC
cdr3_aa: CASSLVWSSGANVLTF

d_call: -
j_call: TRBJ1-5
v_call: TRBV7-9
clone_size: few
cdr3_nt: TGTGCCAGCAGCTCCGAAACCAGCAATCAGCCCCAGCATTTT
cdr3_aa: CASSSETSNQPQHF

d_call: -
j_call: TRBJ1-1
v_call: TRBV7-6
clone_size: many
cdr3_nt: TGTGCCAGCAGCCCCCCGGGACCCGCTTTCTTT
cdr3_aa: CASSPPGPAFF

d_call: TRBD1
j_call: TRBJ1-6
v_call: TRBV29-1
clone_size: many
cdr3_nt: TGCAGCGTCTCGGACAGGGATAATTCACCCCTCCACTTT
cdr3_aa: CSVSDRDNSPLHF

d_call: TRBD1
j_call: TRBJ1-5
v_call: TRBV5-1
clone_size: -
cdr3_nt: TGCGCCAGCAGCTTGGTCCCGACAGGGTATAGCAATCAGCCCCAGCATTTT
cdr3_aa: CASSLVPTGYSNQPQHF

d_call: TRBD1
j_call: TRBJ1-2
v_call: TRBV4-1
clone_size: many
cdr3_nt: TGCGCCAGCAGCCAAGATCTTAGGGGGCGAGGCTACACCTTC
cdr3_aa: CASSQDLRGRGYTF

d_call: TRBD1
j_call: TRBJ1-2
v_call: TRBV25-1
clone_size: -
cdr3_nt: TGTGCCAGCAGTTTATCGGACAGGCTCCTCTATGGCTACACCTTC
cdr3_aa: CASSLSDRLLYGYTF

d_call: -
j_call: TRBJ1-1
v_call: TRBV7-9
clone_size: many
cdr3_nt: TGTGCCAGCAGTGGACAGACGAACACTGAAGCTTTCTTT
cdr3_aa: CASSGQTNTEAFF

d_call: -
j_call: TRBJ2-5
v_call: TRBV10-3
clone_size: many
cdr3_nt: TGTGCCATCAGTGACAGCGCGGGGAGGGAGACCCAGTACTTC
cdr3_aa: CAISDSAGRETQYF

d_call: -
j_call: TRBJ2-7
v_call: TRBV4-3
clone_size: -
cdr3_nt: TGCGCCAGCAGCCAAGGTACCCAAGCCTACGAGCAGTACTTC
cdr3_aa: CASSQGTQAYEQYF

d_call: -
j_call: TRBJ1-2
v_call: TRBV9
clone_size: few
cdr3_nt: TGTGCCAGCAGCGTAAAGGAGGGAGACTATGGCTACACCTTC
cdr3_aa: CASSVKEGDYGYTF

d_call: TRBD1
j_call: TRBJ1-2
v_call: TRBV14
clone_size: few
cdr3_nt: TGTGCCAGCAGCCAAGGGGGATGGGGACAGGGGGCAAGCCCCTATGGCTACACCTTC
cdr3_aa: CASSQGGWGQGASPYGYTF

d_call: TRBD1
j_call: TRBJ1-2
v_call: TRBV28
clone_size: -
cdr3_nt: TGTGCCAGCAGTCTCGATACCGGGACAGGGAATGAGGATGGCTACACCTTC
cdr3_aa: CASSLDTGTGNEDGYTF

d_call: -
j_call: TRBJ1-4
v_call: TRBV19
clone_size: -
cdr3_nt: TGTGCCAGTATGCCGGGGCTGAAGTCCACGGGGAAACTGTTTTTT
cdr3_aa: CASMPGLKSTGKLFF

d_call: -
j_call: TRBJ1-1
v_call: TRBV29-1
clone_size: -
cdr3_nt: TGCAGCGTTTCCGTAACGGTTAGGAGCACTGAAGCTTTCTTT
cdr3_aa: CSVSVTVRSTEAFF

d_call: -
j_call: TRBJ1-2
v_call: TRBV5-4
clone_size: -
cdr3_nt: TGTGCCAGCAGCTTGATCGGAGGTTGGCGGCCTAACTATGGCTACACCTTC
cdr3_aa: CASSLIGGWRPNYGYTF

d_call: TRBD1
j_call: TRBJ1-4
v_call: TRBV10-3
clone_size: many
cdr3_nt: TGTGCCATCAGTGCGAAAGACAGGGGGGATGAAAAACTGTTTTTT
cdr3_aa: CAISAKDRGDEKLFF

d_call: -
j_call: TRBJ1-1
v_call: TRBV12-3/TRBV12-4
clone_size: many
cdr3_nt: TGTGCCAGCAGTTTACAGACCGATACCACTGAAGCTTTCTTT
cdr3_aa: CASSLQTDTTEAFF

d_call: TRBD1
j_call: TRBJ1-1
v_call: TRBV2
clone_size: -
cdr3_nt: TGTGCCAGCAGCCGAGAAGGGACAGGGTCGACTGAAGCTTTCTTT
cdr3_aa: CASSREGTGSTEAFF

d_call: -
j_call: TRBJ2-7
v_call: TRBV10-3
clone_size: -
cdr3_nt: TGTGCCATCAGCACCATGGGACCTTCCTACGAGCAGTACTTC
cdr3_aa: CAISTMGPSYEQYF

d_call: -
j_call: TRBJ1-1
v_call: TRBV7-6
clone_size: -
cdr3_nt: TGTGCCAGCAGCCCACAGGGATTTTCTGAAGCTTTCTTT
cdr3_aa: CASSPQGFSEAFF

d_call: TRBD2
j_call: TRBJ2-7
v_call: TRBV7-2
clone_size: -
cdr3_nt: TGTGCCAGCAGCTTAGGACTAGCGGGGGCAGAAGAGCAGTACTTC
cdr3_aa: CASSLGLAGAEEQYF

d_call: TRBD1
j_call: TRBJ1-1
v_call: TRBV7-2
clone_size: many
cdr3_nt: TGTGCCACCACTAGACAGGGGGGAAGCACTGAAGCTTTCTTT
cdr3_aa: CATTRQGGSTEAFF

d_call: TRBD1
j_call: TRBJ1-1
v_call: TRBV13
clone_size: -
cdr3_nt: TGTGCCAGCAGCTTAATGCTTACCTCCGGGACAGTGAACACTGAAGCTTTCTTT
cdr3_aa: CASSLMLTSGTVNTEAFF

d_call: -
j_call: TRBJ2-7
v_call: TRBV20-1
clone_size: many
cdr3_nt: TGCAGTGCTAATGGGCCAGGGCACGAGCAGTACTTC
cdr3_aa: CSANGPGHEQYF

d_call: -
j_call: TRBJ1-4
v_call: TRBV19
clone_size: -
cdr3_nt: TGTGCCAGCCAAAGGGACGTTGATGAAAAACTGTTTTTT
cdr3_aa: CASQRDVDEKLFF

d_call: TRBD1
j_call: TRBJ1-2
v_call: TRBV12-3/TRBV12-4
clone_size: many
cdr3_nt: TGTGCCAGCAATGGACAGGGGCCTGGCTACACCTTC
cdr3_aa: CASNGQGPGYTF

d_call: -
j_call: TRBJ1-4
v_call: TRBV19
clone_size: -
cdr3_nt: TGTGCCAGTACGAAACGGGGGTTGGATGAAAAACTGTTTTTT
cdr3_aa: CASTKRGLDEKLFF

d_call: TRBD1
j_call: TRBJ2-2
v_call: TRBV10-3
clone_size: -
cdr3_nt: TGTGCCATCAGGACCTCCGGGACAGGGAACACCGGGGAGCTGTTTTTT
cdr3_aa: CAIRTSGTGNTGELFF

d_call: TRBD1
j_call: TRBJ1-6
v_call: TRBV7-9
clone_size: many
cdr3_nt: TGTGCCAGCAGCATTAGGGACAGCATAAATTCACCCCTCCACTTT
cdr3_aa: CASSIRDSINSPLHF

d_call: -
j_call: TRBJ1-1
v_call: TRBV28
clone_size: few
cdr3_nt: TGTGCCAGCAGTTTTTGGTCGACCGCAGCTTTCTTT
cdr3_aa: CASSFWSTAAFF

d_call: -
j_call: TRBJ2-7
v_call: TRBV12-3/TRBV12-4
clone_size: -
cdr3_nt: TGTGCCAGCAGTGCCCCGGGTCCACCCAGCGAGCAGTACTTC
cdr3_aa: CASSAPGPPSEQYF

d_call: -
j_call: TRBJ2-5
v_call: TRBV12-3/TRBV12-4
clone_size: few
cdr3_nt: TGTGCCAGCAGTCTGGACAGCCCGAGGGGGACCCAGTACTTC
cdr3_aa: CASSLDSPRGTQYF

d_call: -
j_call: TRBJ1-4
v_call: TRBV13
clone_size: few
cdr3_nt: TGTGCCAGCAGCCCTATGGGGGGTGGTAGTGAAAAACTGTTTTTT
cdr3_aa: CASSPMGGGSEKLFF

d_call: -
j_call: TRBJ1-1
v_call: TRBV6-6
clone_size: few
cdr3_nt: TGTGCCAGCAGTCCCGCGTCGACAATTGAAGCTTTCTTT
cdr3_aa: CASSPASTIEAFF

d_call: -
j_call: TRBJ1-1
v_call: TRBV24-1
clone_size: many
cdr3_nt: TGTGCCACCAGTGTGGAGGGAAGCACTGAAGCTTTCTTT
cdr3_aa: CATSVEGSTEAFF

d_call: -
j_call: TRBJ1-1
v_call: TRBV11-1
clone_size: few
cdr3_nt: TGTGCCAGCAGCCCGGAGTCGTACAGGGTGAACACTGAAGCTTTCTTT
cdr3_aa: CASSPESYRVNTEAFF

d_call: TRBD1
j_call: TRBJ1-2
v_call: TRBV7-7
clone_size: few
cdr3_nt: TGTGCTAGCAGCCCTATGACAGGGAGCGACTATGGCTACACCTTC
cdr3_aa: CASSPMTGSDYGYTF

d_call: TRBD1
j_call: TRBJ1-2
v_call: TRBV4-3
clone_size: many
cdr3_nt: TGCGCCAGCAGCCAACTAGGGACAGGGGGCTATGGCTACACCTTC
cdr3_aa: CASSQLGTGGYGYTF

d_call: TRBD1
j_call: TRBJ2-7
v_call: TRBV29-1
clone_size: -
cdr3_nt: TGCAGCGTTGGAGAGACGGGACAGGGTTACGAGCAGTACTTC
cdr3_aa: CSVGETGQGYEQYF

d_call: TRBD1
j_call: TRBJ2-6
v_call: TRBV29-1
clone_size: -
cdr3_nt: TGCAGCGTGGCGGGACAGGGCGAAGTCCTGACTTTC
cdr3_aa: CSVAGQGEVLTF

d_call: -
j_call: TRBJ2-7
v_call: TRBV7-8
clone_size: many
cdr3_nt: TGTGCCAGCAGCCCCCGACTGAACGAGCAGTACTTC
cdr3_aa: CASSPRLNEQYF

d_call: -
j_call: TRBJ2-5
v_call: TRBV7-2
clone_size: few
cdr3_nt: TGTGCCAGCAGCCGAAGCAGGGCTGGGGAGACCCAGTACTTC
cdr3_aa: CASSRSRAGETQYF

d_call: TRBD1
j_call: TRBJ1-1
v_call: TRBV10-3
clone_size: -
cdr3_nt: TGTGCCATCAAAGGGGGCGGAAACACTGAAGCTTTCTTT
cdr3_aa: CAIKGGGNTEAFF

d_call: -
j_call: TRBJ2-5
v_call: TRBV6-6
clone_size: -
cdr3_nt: TGTGCCAGCAGTTACTGGCAGCAAGAGACCCAGTACTTC
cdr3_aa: CASSYWQQETQYF

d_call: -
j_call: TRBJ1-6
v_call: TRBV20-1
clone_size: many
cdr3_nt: TGCAGTGCTAGCGAAAAACCTGGGCCACCCCTCCACTTT
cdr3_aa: CSASEKPGPPLHF

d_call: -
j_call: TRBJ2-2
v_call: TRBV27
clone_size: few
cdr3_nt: TGTGCCAGCAGTCTAAACTGGGACGGGGAGCTGTTTTTT
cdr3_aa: CASSLNWDGELFF

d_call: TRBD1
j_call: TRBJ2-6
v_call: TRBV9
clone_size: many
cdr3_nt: TGTGCCAGCAGCGCCGACAGGGGCCAAAGTGGGGCCAACGTCCTGACTTTC
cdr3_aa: CASSADRGQSGANVLTF